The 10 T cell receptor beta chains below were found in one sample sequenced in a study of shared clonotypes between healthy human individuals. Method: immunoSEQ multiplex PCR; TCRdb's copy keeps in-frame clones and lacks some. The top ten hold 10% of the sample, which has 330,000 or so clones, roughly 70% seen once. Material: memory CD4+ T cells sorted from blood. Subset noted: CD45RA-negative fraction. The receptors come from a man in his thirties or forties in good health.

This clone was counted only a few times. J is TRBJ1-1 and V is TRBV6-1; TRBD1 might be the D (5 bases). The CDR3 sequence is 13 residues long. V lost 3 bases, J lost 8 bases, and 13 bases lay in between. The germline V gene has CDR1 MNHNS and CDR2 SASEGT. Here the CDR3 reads CASSDRGLKEAFF. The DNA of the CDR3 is TGTGCCAGCAGTGATCGGGGGTTAAAGGAAGCTTTCTTT.

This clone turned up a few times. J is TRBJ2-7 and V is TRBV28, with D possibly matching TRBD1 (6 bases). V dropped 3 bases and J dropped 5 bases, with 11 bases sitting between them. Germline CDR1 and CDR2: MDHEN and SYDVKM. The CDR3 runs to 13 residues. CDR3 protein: CASSLQGRDEQYF. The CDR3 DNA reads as TGTGCCAGCAGTTTGCAGGGGCGAGACGAGCAGTACTTC.

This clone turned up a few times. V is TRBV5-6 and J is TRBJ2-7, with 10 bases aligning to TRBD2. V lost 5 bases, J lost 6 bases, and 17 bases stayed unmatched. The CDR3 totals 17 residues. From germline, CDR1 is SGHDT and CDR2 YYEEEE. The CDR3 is CASSPLDGASGRREQYF. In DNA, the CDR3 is TGTGCCAGCAGTCCACTCGATGGGGCTAGCGGGAGACGCGAGCAGTACTTC.

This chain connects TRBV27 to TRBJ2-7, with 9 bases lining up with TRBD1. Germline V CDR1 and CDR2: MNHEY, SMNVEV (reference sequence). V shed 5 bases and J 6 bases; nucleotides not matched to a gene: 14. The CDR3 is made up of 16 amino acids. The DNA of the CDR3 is TGTGCCAGCAGTCTCCCGACCGGGACAGGGTTCGGCGAGCAGTACTTC. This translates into CASSLPTGTGFGEQYF.

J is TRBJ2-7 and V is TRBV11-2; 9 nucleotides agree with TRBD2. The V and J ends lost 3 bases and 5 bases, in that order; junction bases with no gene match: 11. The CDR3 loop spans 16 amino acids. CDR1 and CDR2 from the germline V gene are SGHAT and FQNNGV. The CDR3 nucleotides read TGTGCCAGCAGCTTCGTTGCGGGAGGGCCTGGACACGAGCAGTACTTC. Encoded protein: CASSFVAGGPGHEQYF.

CDR3 in DNA: TGCGCCAGCATTCAGCCAGGGACAGATACGCAGTATTTT. Amino acid sequence: CASIQPGTDTQYF. This sequence joins TRBV5-1 and TRBJ2-3, with a tentative D call TRBD1 (5 bases). Deletions cut 6 bases from V and 3 bases from J, with 11 bases between. Germline V gene lookup returns CDR1 SGHRS and CDR2 YFSETQ. The CDR3 spans 13 residues. Looking up the rest from reference TRBV5-1 and TRBJ2-3 gives the full variable domain: KAGVTQTPRYLIKTRGQQVTLSCSPISGHRSVSWYQQTPGQGLQFLFEYFSETQRNKGNFPGRFSGRQFSNSRSEMNVSTLELGDSALYLCASIQPGTDTQYFGPGTRLTVL.

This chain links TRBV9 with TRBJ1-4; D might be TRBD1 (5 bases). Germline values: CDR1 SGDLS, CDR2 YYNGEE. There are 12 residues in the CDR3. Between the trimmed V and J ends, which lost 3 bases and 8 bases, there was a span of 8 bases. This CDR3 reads CASSGHREKLFF. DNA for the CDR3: TGTGCCAGCAGCGGACACAGGGAAAAACTGTTTTTT.

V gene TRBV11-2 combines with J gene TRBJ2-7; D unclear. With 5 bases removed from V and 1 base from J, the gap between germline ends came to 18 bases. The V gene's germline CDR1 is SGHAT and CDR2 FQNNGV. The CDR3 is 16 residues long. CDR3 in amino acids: CASSPLRRQSSYEQYF. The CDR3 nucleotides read TGTGCCAGCAGCCCCCTTAGAAGGCAGAGTTCCTACGAGCAGTACTTC.

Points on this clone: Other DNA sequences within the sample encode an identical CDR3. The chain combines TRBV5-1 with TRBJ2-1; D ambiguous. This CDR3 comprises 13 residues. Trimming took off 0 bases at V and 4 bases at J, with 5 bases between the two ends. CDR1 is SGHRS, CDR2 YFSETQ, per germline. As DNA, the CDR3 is TGCGCCAGCAGCTTGGATCGATACAATGAGCAGTTCTTC. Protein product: CASSLDRYNEQFF.

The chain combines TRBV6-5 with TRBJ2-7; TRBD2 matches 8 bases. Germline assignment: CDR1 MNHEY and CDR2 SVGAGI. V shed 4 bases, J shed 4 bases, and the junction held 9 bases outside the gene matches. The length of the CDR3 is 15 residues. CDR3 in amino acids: CASSSRGSGSYEQYF. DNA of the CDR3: TGTGCCAGCAGTTCGCGAGGGAGCGGGAGTTACGAGCAGTACTTC.